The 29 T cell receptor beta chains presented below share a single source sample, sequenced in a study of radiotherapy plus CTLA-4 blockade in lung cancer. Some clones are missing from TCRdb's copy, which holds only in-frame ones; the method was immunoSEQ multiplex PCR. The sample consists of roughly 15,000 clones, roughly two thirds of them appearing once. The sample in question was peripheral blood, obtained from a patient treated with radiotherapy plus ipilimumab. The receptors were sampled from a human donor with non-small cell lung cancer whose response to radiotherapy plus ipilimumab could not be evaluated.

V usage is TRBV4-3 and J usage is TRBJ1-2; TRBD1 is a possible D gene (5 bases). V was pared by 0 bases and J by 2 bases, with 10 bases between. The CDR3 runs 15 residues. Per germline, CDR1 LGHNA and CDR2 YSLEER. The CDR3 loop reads CASSQDFGGNYGYTF. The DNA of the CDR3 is TGCGCCAGCAGCCAAGATTTCGGGGGGAACTATGGCTACACCTTC.

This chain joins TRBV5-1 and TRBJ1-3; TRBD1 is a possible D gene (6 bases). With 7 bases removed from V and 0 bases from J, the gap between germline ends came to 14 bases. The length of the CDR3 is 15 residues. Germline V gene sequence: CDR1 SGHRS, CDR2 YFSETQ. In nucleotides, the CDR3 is TGCGCCAGCTCTGGGGGCAGCTACTCTGGAAACACCATATATTTT. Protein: CASSGGSYSGNTIYF.

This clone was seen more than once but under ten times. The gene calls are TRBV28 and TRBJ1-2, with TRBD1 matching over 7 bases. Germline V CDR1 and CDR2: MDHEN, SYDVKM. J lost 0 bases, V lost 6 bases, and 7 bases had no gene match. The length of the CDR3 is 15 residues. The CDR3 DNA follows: TGTGCCAGCAGAGAGACAGGGAAAGCTAACTATGGCTACACCTTC. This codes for CASRETGKANYGYTF.

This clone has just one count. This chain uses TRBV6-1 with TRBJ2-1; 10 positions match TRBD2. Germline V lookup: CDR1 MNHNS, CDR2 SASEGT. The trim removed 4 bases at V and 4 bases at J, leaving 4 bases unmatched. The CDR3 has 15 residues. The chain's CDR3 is CASSGTSGDYNEQFF. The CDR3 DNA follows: TGTGCCAGCAGTGGTACTAGCGGGGATTACAATGAGCAGTTCTTC.

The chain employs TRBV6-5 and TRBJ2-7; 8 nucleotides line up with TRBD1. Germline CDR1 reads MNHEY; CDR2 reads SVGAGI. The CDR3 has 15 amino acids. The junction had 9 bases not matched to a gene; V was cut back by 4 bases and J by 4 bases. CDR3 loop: CASSSTGTGPYEQYF. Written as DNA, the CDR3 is TGTGCCAGCAGTTCCACCGGGACAGGACCTTACGAGCAGTACTTC.

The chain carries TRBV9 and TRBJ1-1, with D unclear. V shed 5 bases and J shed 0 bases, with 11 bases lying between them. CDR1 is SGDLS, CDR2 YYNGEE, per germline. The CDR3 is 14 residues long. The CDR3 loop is CASRPGLVNTEAFF. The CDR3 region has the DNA TGTGCCAGCAGGCCAGGACTGGTGAACACTGAAGCTTTCTTT.

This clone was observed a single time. The CDR3 loop reads CASSLQGLAGGQETQYF. CDR3 in DNA: TGCGCCAGCAGCTTGCAGGGACTAGCGGGGGGTCAAGAGACCCAGTACTTC. The rearrangement joins TRBV5-1 to TRBJ2-5; 15 positions match TRBD2. CDR3 length: 17 amino acids. Germline V CDR1 and CDR2: SGHRS, YFSETQ. The J segment lost 2 bases and the V segment lost 1 base, leaving 3 bases of the junction unmatched.

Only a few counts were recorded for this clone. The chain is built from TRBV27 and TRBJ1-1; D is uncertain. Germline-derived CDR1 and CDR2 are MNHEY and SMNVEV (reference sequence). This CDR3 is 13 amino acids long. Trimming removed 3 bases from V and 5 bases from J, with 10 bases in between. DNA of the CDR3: TGTGCCAGCAGTTTGGAGGGTTGGACTGAAGCTTTCTTT. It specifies CASSLEGWTEAFF.

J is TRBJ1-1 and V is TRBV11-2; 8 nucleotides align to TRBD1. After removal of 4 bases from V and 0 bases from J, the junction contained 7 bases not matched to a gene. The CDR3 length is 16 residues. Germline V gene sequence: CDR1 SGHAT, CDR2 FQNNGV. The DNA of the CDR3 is TGTGCCAGCAGCTGGACAGGGTTGGACATGAACACTGAAGCTTTCTTT. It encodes CASSWTGLDMNTEAFF.

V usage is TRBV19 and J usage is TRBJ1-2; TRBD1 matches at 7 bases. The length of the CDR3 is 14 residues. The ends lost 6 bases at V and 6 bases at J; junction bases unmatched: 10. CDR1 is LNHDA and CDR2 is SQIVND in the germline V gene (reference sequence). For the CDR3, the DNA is TGTGCCAGTAGCCGGCCTCAAGGGGGCCATGGCTACACCTTC. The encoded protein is CASSRPQGGHGYTF. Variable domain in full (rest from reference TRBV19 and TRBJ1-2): DGGITQSPKYLFRKEGQNVTLSCEQNLNHDAMYWYRQDPGQGLRLIYYSQIVNDFQKGDIAEGYSVSREKKESFPLTVTSAQKNPTAFYLCASSRPQGGHGYTFGSGTRLTVV.

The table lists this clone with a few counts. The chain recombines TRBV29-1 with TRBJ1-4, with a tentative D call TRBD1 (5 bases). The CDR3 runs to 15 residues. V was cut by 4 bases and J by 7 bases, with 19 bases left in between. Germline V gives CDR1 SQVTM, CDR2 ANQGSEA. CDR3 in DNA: TGCAGCGTTGCCCCTGAGGGGACTCGGGGTGAAAAACTGTTTTTT. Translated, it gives CSVAPEGTRGEKLFF.

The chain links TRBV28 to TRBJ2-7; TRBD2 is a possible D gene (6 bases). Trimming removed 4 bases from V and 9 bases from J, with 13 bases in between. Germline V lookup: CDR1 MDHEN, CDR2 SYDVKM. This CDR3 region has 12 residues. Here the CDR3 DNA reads TGTGCCAGCAGTTCATGGGGACTTAGGCAGTACGTC. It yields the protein CASSSWGLRQYV.

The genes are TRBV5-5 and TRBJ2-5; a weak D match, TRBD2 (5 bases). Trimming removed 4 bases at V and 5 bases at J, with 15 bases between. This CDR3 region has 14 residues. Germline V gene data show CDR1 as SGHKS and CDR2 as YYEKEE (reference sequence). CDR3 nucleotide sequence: TGTGCCAGCAGCCCGGGATATGGGGATGAGACCCAGTACTTC. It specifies CASSPGYGDETQYF.

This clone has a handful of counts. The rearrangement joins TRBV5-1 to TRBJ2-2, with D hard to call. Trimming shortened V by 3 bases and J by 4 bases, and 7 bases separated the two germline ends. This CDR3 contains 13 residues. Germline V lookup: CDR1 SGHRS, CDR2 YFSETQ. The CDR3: CASSSGSTGELFF. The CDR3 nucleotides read TGCGCCAGCAGCTCCGGGTCCACCGGGGAGCTGTTTTTT.

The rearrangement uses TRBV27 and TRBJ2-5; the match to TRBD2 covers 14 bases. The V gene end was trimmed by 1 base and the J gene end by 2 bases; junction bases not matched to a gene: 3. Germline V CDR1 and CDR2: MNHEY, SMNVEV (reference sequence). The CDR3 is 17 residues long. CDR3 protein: CASSLWTSGGTQETQYF. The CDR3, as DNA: TGTGCCAGCAGTTTATGGACTAGCGGGGGGACTCAAGAGACCCAGTACTTC.

DNA of the CDR3: TGTGCCAGCAGCTTAGCGCATCTGTCGCGGGGGGAGAGCACAGATACGCAGTATTTT. Residues: CASSLAHLSRGESTDTQYF. V and J are TRBV7-6 and TRBJ2-3, with TRBD2 identical over 8 bases. V lost 0 bases and J lost 0; bases outside the gene matches: 11. This CDR3 comprises 19 residues. The germline V gene has CDR1 SGHVS and CDR2 FNYEAQ.

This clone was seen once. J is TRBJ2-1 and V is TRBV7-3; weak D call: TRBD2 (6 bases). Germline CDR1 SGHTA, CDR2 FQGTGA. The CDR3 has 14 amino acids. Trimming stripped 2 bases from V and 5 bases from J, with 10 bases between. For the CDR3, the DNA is TGTGCCAGCAGCTTATCCGGGGGAAACAATGAGCAGTTCTTC. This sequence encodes CASSLSGGNNEQFF.

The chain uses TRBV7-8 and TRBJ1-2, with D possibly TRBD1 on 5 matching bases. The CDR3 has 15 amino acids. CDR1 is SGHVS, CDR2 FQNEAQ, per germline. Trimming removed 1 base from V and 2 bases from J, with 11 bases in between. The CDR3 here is CASSLEGPANYGYTF. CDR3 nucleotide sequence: TGTGCCAGCAGCTTAGAGGGGCCGGCGAACTATGGCTACACCTTC.

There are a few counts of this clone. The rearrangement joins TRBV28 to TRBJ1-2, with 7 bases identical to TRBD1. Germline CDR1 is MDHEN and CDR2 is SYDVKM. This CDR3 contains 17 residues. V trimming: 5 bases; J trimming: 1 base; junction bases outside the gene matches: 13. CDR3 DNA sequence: TGTGCCAGCAGTCCCCGACAGGGAATCTCGAATAACTATGGCTACACCTTC. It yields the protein CASSPRQGISNNYGYTF.

CDR3 DNA sequence: TGTGCCAGCAGCAAGAGTCCGGAGGATGAAAAACTGTTTTTT. It specifies CASSKSPEDEKLFF. The V call is TRBV6-1, the J call TRBJ1-4; D not certain. Germline-derived CDR1 and CDR2 are MNHNS and SASEGT. The CDR3 length is 14 residues. Between the trimmed V and J ends, which lost 6 bases and 6 bases, there was a span of 14 bases.

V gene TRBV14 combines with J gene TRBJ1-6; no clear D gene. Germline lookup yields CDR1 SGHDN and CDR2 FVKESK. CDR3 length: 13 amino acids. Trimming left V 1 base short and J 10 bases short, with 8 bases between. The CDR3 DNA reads TGTGCCAGCAGCCAAGTCCCCCCATCACCCCTCCACTTT. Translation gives CASSQVPPSPLHF.

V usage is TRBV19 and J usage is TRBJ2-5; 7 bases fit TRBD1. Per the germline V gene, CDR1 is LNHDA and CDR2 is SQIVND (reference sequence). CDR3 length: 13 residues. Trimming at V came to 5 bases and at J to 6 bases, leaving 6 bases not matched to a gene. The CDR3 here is CASSPTGLQTQYF. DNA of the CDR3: TGTGCCAGTAGTCCGACAGGGTTACAGACCCAGTACTTC.

The CDR3 protein is CASSIDQKTQYF. The CDR3 DNA follows: TGTGCCAGTAGTATAGATCAGAAGACCCAGTACTTC. The genes are TRBV19 and TRBJ2-5; D remains ambiguous. Germline V gene data show CDR1 as LNHDA and CDR2 as SQIVND (reference sequence). V dropped 0 bases and J dropped 6 bases, with 5 bases sitting between them. CDR3 length: 12 residues.

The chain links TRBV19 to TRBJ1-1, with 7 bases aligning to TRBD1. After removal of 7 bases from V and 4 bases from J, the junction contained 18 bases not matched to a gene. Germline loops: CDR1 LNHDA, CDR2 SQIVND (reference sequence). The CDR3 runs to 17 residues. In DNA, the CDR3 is TGTGCCAGTACCCCAACGAAGACAGGGAAATCTCTCACTGAAGCTTTCTTT. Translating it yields CASTPTKTGKSLTEAFF.

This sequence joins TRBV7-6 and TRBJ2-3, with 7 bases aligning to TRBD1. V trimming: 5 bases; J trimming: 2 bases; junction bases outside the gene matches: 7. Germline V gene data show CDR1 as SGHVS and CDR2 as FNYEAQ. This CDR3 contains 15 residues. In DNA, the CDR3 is TGTGCCAGCAGCACCGCCGGGACAGCCACAGATACGCAGTATTTT. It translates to CASSTAGTATDTQYF.

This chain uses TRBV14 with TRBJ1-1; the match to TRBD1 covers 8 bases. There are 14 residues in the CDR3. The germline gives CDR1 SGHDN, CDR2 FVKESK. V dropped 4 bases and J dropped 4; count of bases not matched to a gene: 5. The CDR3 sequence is CASSRITGGTEAFF. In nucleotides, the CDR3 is TGTGCCAGCAGCCGGATAACAGGGGGCACTGAAGCTTTCTTT.

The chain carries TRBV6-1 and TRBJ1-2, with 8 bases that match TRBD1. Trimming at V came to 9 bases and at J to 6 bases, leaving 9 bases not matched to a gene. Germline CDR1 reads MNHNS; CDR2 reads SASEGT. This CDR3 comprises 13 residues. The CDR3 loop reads CASRGQGADGYTF. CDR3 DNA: TGTGCCAGTAGGGGGCAGGGGGCGGATGGCTACACCTTC.

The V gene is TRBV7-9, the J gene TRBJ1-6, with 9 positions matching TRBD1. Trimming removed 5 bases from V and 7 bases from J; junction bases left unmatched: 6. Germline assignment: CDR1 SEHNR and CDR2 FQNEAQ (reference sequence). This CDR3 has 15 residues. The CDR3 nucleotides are TGTGCCAGCAGCGAACCGGGACAGGGAAATTCACCCCTCCACTTT. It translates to CASSEPGQGNSPLHF.

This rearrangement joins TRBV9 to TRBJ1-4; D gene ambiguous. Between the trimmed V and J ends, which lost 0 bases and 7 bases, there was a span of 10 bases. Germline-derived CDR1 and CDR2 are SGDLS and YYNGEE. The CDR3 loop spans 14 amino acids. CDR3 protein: CASSVAQNTEKLFF. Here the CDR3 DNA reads TGTGCCAGCAGCGTAGCTCAGAACACTGAAAAACTGTTTTTT.